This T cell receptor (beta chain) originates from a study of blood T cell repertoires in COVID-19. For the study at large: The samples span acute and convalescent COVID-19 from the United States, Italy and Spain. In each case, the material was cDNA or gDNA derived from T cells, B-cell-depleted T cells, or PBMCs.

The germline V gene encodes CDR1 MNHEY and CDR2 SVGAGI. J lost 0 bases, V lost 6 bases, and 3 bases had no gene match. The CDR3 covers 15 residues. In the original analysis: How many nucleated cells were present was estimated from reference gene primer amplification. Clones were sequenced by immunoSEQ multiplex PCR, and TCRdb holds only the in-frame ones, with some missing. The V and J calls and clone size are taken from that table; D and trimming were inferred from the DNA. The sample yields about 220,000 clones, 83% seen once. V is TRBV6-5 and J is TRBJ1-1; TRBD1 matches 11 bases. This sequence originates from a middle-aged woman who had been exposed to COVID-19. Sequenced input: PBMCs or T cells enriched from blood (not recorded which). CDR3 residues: CASRPGQGVNTEAFF. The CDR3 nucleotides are TGTGCCAGCAGGCCGGGACAGGGGGTGAACACTGAAGCTTTCTTT.